This T cell receptor (beta chain) was documented in a study of blood T cell repertoires in COVID-19. The wider study: Acute-phase and convalescent COVID-19 samples originated in the United States, Italy and Spain. In each case, the material was cDNA or gDNA derived from T cells, B-cell-depleted T cells, or PBMCs.

Authors' methods: How many nucleated cells were present was estimated from reference gene primer amplification. TCRdb's table, derived via immunoSEQ multiplex PCR, lists solely in-frame clones and lacks some. For V, J and clone size, that table is used; D and trimming come from the DNA. Among roughly 190,000 clones listed, roughly 80% were seen once. The TCR was taken from a man under 40 with active or convalescent COVID-19. The material sequenced was peripheral blood.

The CDR3 reads CATSDNGQGRSETQYF. As DNA, the CDR3 is TGTGCCACCAGTGACAACGGACAGGGGAGGTCGGAGACCCAGTACTTC. This chain links TRBV24-1 with TRBJ2-5; 9 positions match TRBD1. Germline trimming cut 4 bases from V and 5 bases from J; bases unmatched to any gene: 10. This CDR3 comprises 16 residues. Germline V gene data show CDR1 as KGHDR and CDR2 as SFDVKD.